Each of the 20 T cell receptor beta chains below was sequenced from the same sample in a study of T-cell reconstitution after alpha-beta-depleted transplantation in children. Unique molecular identifiers were used to barcode this TCRbeta library. From the PCR reads, TCRdb called clonotypes with MiXCR, one entry per CDR3 protein. Altogether some 440,000 distinct CDR3 sequences are present, 15% to 20% being singletons, with the ten largest covering just under 30%. The source material was PBMCs, mostly from graft donor cells, sampled 360 days after TCRalphabeta/CD19-depleted stem cell transplant. These receptors were collected from a boy younger than two who had a stem cell transplant for Wiskott-Aldrich syndrome, so the T cells may come from the graft donor.

This clonotype was seen more than once but under ten times. The gene calls are TRBV5-1 and TRBJ2-7; 12 bases match TRBD1. After removal of 6 bases from V and 3 bases from J, the junction contained 7 bases not matched to a gene. The CDR3 has 15 residues. Germline V gene data show CDR1 as SGHRS and CDR2 as YFSETQ. In DNA form, the CDR3 reads TGCGCCAGCACCTGGGACAGGGGGCCTTACTACGAGCAGTACTTC. As protein: CASTWDRGPYYEQYF.

The chain is built from TRBV20-1 and TRBJ2-7, with TRBD2 matching 13 bases. J lost 3 bases, V lost 6 bases, and 5 bases had no gene match. Germline CDR1 DFQATT, CDR2 SNEGSKA (reference sequence). The CDR3 consists of 14 residues. CDR3 loop: CSARLAGGHYEQYF. The CDR3 region has the DNA TGCAGTGCCAGACTAGCGGGGGGACACTACGAGCAGTACTTC.

The V call is TRBV20-1, the J call TRBJ2-1; perhaps D is TRBD1 or TRBD2 (5 bases each). V lost 7 bases, J lost 2 bases, and 12 bases lay in between. This CDR3 has 13 amino acids. Germline V gene data show CDR1 as DFQATT and CDR2 as SNEGSKA (reference sequence). This chain's CDR3 is CSDQRDPYNEQFF. In nucleotides, the CDR3 is TGCAGTGATCAAAGGGACCCCTACAATGAGCAGTTCTTC.

This clonotype was counted a few times. The rearrangement links TRBV5-1 to TRBJ1-2; D is perhaps TRBD1 (5 bases). CDR3 size: 15 residues. The germline V gene encodes CDR1 SGHRS and CDR2 YFSETQ. V lost 0 bases, J lost 4 bases, and 13 bases lay in between. Here the CDR3 reads CASSLADTRRYGYTF. The CDR3 region has the DNA TGCGCCAGCAGCTTGGCGGACACGAGGCGCTATGGCTACACCTTC. Based on the CDR3 plus reference TRBV5-1 and TRBJ1-2, the full variable domain is KAGVTQTPRYLIKTRGQQVTLSCSPISGHRSVSWYQQTPGQGLQFLFEYFSETQRNKGNFPGRFSGRQFSNSRSEMNVSTLELGDSALYLCASSLADTRRYGYTFGSGTRLTVV.

This rearrangement joins TRBV7-2 to TRBJ2-7; 10 nucleotides agree with TRBD1. The CDR3 runs 15 residues. The V gene end was trimmed by 5 bases and the J gene end by 2 bases; junction bases not matched to a gene: 6. Looked up from germline, CDR1 is SGHTA and CDR2 is FQGNSA. The CDR3 nucleotides are TGTGCCAGCAGCCGCAGGACAGGGGGGACCTACGAGCAGTACTTC. Translation: CASSRRTGGTYEQYF.

V is TRBV2 and J is TRBJ2-1; 10 nucleotides align to TRBD2. The CDR3 extends over 17 amino acids. From germline, CDR1 is SNHLY and CDR2 FYNNEI. With 2 bases clipped from V and 9 bases from J, the junction kept 13 bases outside the gene matches. CDR3: CASSERQASGRFGEQFF. The CDR3 region has the DNA TGTGCCAGCAGTGAACGGCAGGCTAGCGGGAGATTCGGTGAGCAGTTCTTC.

This clonotype was observed a handful of times. The genes are TRBV6-1 and TRBJ2-7; D not certain. The ends were cut back, 8 bases at V and 1 base at J, with 15 bases in the middle. From germline, CDR1 is MNHNS and CDR2 SASEGT. The CDR3 totals 14 residues. The CDR3 here is CASGSPLESYEQYF. In DNA form, the CDR3 reads TGTGCCAGCGGATCCCCACTGGAGTCCTACGAGCAGTACTTC.

V gene TRBV12-3 or TRBV12-4 combines with J gene TRBJ2-3; 9 bases match TRBD2. Trimming took 11 bases from V and 0 from J; bases not matched to a gene: 18. CDR3 size: 18 residues. This CDR3 reads CAFSLGIAGDSSTDTQYF. The CDR3 DNA reads as TGTGCCTTCAGTTTAGGGATAGCGGGGGACTCTAGCACAGATACGCAGTATTTT.

This clonotype was seen a few times. This chain uses TRBV6-2 or TRBV6-3 with TRBJ2-1, with 11 bases identical to TRBD2. V trimming: 5 bases; J trimming: 7 bases; junction bases outside the gene matches: 10. CDR3 length: 16 residues. Germline assignment: CDR1 MNHEY and CDR2 SVGEGT. This CDR3 reads CASSPLAGGWGNEQFF. The CDR3 DNA reads TGTGCCAGCAGTCCATTAGCGGGAGGGTGGGGGAATGAGCAGTTCTTC.

This clonotype was counted between two and nine times. This chain joins TRBV3-1 and TRBJ2-7, with D unclear. Between the trimmed V and J ends, which lost 0 bases and 5 bases, there was a span of 11 bases. CDR3 length: 14 residues. The germline CDR1 and CDR2 sequences are LGHDT and YNNKEL (reference sequence). The CDR3 coding sequence is TGTGCCAGCAGCCAAGAAGTTAGTACGGACGAGCAGTACTTC. Its translation: CASSQEVSTDEQYF.

The chain carries TRBV5-1 and TRBJ2-2; 7 bases line up with TRBD2. This CDR3 spans 14 amino acids. Looked up from germline, CDR1 is SGHRS and CDR2 is YFSETQ. After removal of 4 bases from V and 4 bases from J, the junction contained 4 bases not matched to a gene. The CDR3 sequence is CASSATSVTGELFF. Written as DNA, the CDR3 is TGCGCCAGCAGCGCTACTAGCGTCACCGGGGAGCTGTTTTTT.

The sample holds a few counts of this clonotype. This chain joins TRBV4-2 and TRBJ2-7; 11 positions agree with TRBD1. The CDR3 contains 16 residues. V was clipped by 4 bases and J by 0 bases; unmatched bases: 5. The germline V gene encodes CDR1 LGHNA and CDR2 YNFKEQ. CDR3 bases: TGTGCCAGCAGCCGCCTAGGACAGGGGGCCTCCTACGAGCAGTACTTC. Amino acid sequence: CASSRLGQGASYEQYF.

In this sample, this clonotype turned up a few times. For the CDR3, the DNA is TGTGCCAGCTCACCAAGGCGGGAGGACCGGGAGACCCAGTACTTC. It encodes CASSPRREDRETQYF. V and J are TRBV18 and TRBJ2-5; 8 bases map to TRBD2. CDR3 length: 15 amino acids. V shed 2 bases, J shed 5 bases, and the junction held 7 bases outside the gene matches. Germline CDR1 KGHSH, CDR2 LQKENI.

This chain uses TRBV20-1 with TRBJ2-5; D perhaps matches TRBD2 (6 bases). The V and J ends lost 6 bases and 1 base respectively, with 21 bases between them. The germline gives CDR1 DFQATT, CDR2 SNEGSKA (reference sequence). The CDR3 is 16 residues long. The CDR3 spells CSAKKGGRVPQETQYF. CDR3 coding DNA: TGCAGTGCCAAGAAGGGAGGCAGGGTCCCCCAAGAGACCCAGTACTTC.

V gene TRBV11-3 combines with J gene TRBJ2-2, with a possible D match to TRBD1 (5 bases). In germline, CDR1 is SGHNT, CDR2 YENEEA. The ends were cut back, 5 bases at V and 0 bases at J, with 13 bases in the middle. CDR3 length equals 16 residues. DNA for the CDR3: TGTGCCAGCAGCAACCTCAGGGTCGCGAACACCGGGGAGCTGTTTTTT. Amino acid sequence: CASSNLRVANTGELFF.

The chain joins TRBV21-1 to TRBJ2-4. TRBV21-1 corresponds to a pseudogene. This CDR3 region has 15 residues. The CDR3 here is CASSAEAEAKNIQYF. DNA for the CDR3: TGTGCCAGCAGCGCAGAGGCCGAAGCCAAAAACATTCAGTACTTC.

The table lists this clonotype with a few counts. The rearrangement uses TRBV29-1 and TRBJ2-7, with 9 bases matching TRBD1. V shed 3 bases, J shed 4 bases, and the junction held 7 bases outside the gene matches. Per germline, CDR1 SQVTM and CDR2 ANQGSEA. The CDR3 contains 14 residues. In DNA form, the CDR3 reads TGCAGCGTTGACACCGGGACAGGGTTATACGAGCAGTACTTC. This translates into CSVDTGTGLYEQYF.

CDR3 in DNA: TGTGCCAGCAGCTCCACGGATTTCTATGGCTACACCTTC. Its translation is CASSSTDFYGYTF. The chain combines TRBV5-6 with TRBJ1-2; D call uncertain. In germline, CDR1 is SGHDT, CDR2 YYEEEE. Between the trimmed V and J ends, which lost 3 bases and 4 bases, there was a span of 10 bases. The CDR3 has 13 residues.

This clonotype was seen more than once but under ten times. The V gene is TRBV20-1, the J gene TRBJ2-5, with D hard to call. V lost 6 bases to trimming and J lost 5 bases, with 7 bases between them. CDR3 length equals 10 residues. The germline CDR1 and CDR2 sequences are DFQATT and SNEGSKA (reference sequence). Written as DNA, the CDR3 is TGCAGTGCGGAAAGGGAGACCCAGTACTTC. Protein product: CSAERETQYF.

There are a few counts of this clonotype. The rearrangement uses TRBV5-1 and TRBJ2-5; TRBD1 aligns across 8 bases. Germline V gene sequence: CDR1 SGHRS, CDR2 YFSETQ. V shed 4 bases, J shed 5 bases, and the junction held 4 bases outside the gene matches. The CDR3 sequence is 13 residues long. CDR3 DNA sequence: TGCGCCAGCAGCGCCCAGGGGGCGGAGACCCAGTACTTC. Its protein is CASSAQGAETQYF.